The rows below give T cell receptor beta chains drawn from one sample of a study of glioma-infiltrating T cells after dendritic cell vaccination. Libraries were prepared by immunoSEQ multiplex PCR; TCRdb keeps only in-frame clonotypes and omits some of them. The sample carries around 21,000 clones, 70% to 80% recorded once. Source: blood, taken before dendritic cell vaccination. Receptor source: a human donor with glioblastoma. Each CDR3 is given with its conserved first and last residue. A D gene is named only where the DNA matches it firmly. Some rows have no size entry. The others give once, few or many, or a class for an expanded clone.

length: 10; size: .; D: .; V: TRBV29-1; J: TRBJ1-1; DNA: TGCAGCGCCAACAGGGTAAGGGCTTTCTTT; CDR3: CSANRVRAFF
length: 13; size: .; D: .; V: TRBV7-7; J: TRBJ2-5; DNA: TGTGCTAGCAGCCCGGCGGGACAGTCGGCCCAGTACTTC; CDR3: CASSPAGQSAQYF
length: 12; size: .; D: .; V: TRBV7-9; J: TRBJ2-3; DNA: TGTGCCAGCAGGTATCTCGGGGATACGCAGTATTTT; CDR3: CASRYLGDTQYF
length: 16; size: .; D: TRBD2; V: TRBV5-4; J: TRBJ2-3; DNA: TGTGCCAGCAGCCCACGTCTAGCGGGAGAAGAGGATACGCAGTATTTT; CDR3: CASSPRLAGEEDTQYF
length: 15; size: .; D: .; V: TRBV4-3; J: TRBJ1-1; DNA: TGCGCCAGCAGCCAAGATCTCGGACTAGGAACTGAAGCTTTCTTT; CDR3: CASSQDLGLGTEAFF
length: 17; size: .; D: TRBD1; V: TRBV13; J: TRBJ2-5; DNA: TGTGCCAGCAGCTTAGGCCGGACAGGGGGATCATCGGAGACCCAGTACTTC; CDR3: CASSLGRTGGSSETQYF
length: 16; size: .; D: .; V: TRBV7-2; J: TRBJ1-4; DNA: TGTGCCAGCAGCCCTCAGGGACTCTCAACTAATGAAAAACTGTTTTTT; CDR3: CASSPQGLSTNEKLFF
length: 16; size: .; D: .; V: TRBV7-6; J: TRBJ1-1; DNA: TGTGCCAGCAGCCTTGGGTACGGGGGTCGAGAGACTGAAGCTTTCTTT; CDR3: CASSLGYGGRETEAFF
length: 16; size: .; D: .; V: TRBV10-3; J: TRBJ2-7; DNA: TGTGCCATCAGTGAATTTGGACAGTTGAATCCCTACGAGCAGTACTTC; CDR3: CAISEFGQLNPYEQYF
length: 13; size: .; D: .; V: TRBV7-9; J: TRBJ1-3; DNA: TGTGCCAGCAGCGGGCGGGATGGAAACACCATATATTTT; CDR3: CASSGRDGNTIYF
length: 13; size: .; D: .; V: TRBV30; J: TRBJ1-1; DNA: TGTGCCTGGAGTGATCAGGGAAACACTGAAGCTTTCTTT; CDR3: CAWSDQGNTEAFF
length: 15; size: once; D: .; V: TRBV28; J: TRBJ1-1; DNA: TGTGCCAGCAGTCCATACCGGGTCTTAACATCTGAAGCTTTCTTT; CDR3: CASSPYRVLTSEAFF
length: 15; size: .; D: .; V: TRBV5-6; J: TRBJ2-7; DNA: TGTGCCAGCAGCTTGGTCCCCCAGCTAGCCTACGAGCAGTACTTC; CDR3: CASSLVPQLAYEQYF
length: 18; size: .; D: TRBD1; V: TRBV9; J: TRBJ1-1; DNA: TGTGCCAGCAGCGTAGGGGGCGGGACAGGGGGACTCAACACTGAAGCTTTCTTT; CDR3: CASSVGGGTGGLNTEAFF
length: 16; size: few; D: TRBD2; V: TRBV6-6; J: TRBJ2-7; DNA: TGTGCCACCTTAACCTCTAGCGGGAGTCCCCCCTACGAGCAGTACTTC; CDR3: CATLTSSGSPPYEQYF
length: 12; size: .; D: .; V: TRBV30; J: TRBJ1-1; DNA: TGTGCCTGGAGGCAGATGAACACTGAAGCTTTCTTT; CDR3: CAWRQMNTEAFF
length: 13; size: .; D: TRBD2; V: TRBV19; J: TRBJ2-7; DNA: TGTGCCACTCAAGCGGGGGGAAACTACGAGCAGTACTTC; CDR3: CATQAGGNYEQYF
length: 16; size: few; D: .; V: TRBV27; J: TRBJ2-7; DNA: TGTGCCAGCAGCTCCTCCCCCACAGGGCCTACCTACGAGCAGTACTTC; CDR3: CASSSSPTGPTYEQYF